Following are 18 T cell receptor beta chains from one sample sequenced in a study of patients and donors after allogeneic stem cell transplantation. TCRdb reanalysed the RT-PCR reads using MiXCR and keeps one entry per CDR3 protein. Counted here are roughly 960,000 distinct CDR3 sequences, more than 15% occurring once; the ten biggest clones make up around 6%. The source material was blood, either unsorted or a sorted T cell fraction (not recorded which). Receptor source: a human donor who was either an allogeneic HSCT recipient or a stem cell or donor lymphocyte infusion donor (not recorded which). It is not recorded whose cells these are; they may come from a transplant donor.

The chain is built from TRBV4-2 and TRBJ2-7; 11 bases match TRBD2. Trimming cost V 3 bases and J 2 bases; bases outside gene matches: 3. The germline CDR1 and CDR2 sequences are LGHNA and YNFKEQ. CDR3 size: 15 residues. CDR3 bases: TGTGCCAGCAGCCAGGAGGGACTAGCGGCCTACGAGCAGTACTTC. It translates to CASSQEGLAAYEQYF.

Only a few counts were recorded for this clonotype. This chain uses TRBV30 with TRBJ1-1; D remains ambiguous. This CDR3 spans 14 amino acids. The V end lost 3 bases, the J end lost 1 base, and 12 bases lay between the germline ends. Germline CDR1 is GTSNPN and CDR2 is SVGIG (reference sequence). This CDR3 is CAWRDIRRNTEAFF. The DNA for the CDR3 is TGTGCCTGGAGAGACATCAGGAGGAACACTGAAGCTTTCTTT.

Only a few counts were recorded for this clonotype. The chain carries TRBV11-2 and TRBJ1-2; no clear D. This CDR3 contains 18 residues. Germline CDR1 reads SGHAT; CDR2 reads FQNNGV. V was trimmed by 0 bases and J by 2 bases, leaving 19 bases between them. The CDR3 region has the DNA TGTGCCAGCAGCTTAGATCAACCCTACGGCAGGAGGAACTATGGCTACACCTTC. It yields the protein CASSLDQPYGRRNYGYTF.

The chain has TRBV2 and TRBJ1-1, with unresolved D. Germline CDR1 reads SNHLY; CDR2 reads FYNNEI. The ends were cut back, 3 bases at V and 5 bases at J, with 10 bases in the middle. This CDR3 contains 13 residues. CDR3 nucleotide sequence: TGTGCCAGCAGTGAGCGAATCTGGACTGAAGCTTTCTTT. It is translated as CASSERIWTEAFF.

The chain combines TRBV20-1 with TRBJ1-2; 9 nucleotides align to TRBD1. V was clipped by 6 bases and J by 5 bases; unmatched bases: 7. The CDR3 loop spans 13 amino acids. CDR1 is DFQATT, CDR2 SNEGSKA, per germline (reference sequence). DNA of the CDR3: TGCAGTGCAATGGGACAGGGCGTATATGGCTACACCTTC. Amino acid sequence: CSAMGQGVYGYTF.

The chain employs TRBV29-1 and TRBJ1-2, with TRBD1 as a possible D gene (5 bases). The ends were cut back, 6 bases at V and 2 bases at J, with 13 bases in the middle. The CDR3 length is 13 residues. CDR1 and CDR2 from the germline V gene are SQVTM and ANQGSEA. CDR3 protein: CSVHGGDNYGYTF. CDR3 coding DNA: TGCAGCGTCCACGGGGGTGACAACTATGGCTACACCTTC.

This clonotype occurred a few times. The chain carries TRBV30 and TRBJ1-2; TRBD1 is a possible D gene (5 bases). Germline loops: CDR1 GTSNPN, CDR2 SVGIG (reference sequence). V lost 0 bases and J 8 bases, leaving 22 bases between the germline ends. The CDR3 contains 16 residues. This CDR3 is CAWSVAGSFYGYGYTF. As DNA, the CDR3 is TGTGCCTGGAGTGTAGCAGGGTCCTTCTATGGCTACGGCTACACCTTC.

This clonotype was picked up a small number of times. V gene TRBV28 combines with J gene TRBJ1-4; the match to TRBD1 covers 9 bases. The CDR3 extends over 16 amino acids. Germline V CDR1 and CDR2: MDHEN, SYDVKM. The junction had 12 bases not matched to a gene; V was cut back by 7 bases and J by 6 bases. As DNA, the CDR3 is TGTGCCAGCACCCCCTTAAACAGGGGGCGGCATGAAAAACTGTTTTTT. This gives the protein CASTPLNRGRHEKLFF.

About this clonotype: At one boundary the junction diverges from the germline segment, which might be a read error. CDR3 amino acids: CASTLARRGADTQYF. Written as DNA, the CDR3 is TGTGCCAGCACCTTGGCCAGGCGGGGGGCAGATACGCAGTATTTT. The genes are TRBV5-4 and TRBJ2-3, with 8 nucleotides matching TRBD2. The CDR3 is 15 residues long. The germline V gene encodes CDR1 SGHNT and CDR2 YYREEE (reference sequence).

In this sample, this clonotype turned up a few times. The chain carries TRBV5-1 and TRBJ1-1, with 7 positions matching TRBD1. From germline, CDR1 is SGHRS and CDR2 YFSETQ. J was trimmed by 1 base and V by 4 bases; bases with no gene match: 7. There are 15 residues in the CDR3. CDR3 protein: CASSTYRGQNTEAFF. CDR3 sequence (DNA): TGCGCCAGCAGCACCTATAGGGGGCAGAACACTGAAGCTTTCTTT.

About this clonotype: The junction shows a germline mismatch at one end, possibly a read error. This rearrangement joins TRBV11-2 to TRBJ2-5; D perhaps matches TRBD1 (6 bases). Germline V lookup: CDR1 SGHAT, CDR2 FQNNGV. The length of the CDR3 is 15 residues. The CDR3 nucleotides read TGTGCAAGCAGCCCCGGACAGAGGTCGGAGGAGACCCAGTACTTC. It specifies CASSPGQRSEETQYF. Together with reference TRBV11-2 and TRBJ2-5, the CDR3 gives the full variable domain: EAGVAQSPRYKIIEKRQSVAFWCNPISGHATLYWYQQILGQGPKLLIQFQNNGVVDDSQLPKDRFSAERLKGVDSTLKIQPAKLEDSAVYLCASSPGQRSEETQYFGPGTRLLVL.

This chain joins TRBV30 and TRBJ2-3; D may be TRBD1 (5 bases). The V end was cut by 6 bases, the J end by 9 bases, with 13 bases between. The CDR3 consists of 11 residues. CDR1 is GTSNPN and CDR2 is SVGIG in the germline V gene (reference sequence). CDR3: CACPRARTQYF. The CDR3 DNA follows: TGTGCCTGCCCCAGGGCACGGACGCAGTATTTT.

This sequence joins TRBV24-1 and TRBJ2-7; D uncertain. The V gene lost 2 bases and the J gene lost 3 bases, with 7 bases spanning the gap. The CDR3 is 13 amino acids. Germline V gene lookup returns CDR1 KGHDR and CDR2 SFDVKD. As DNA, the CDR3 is TGTGCCACCAGTGATTGGACGGGCTACGAGCAGTACTTC. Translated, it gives CATSDWTGYEQYF.

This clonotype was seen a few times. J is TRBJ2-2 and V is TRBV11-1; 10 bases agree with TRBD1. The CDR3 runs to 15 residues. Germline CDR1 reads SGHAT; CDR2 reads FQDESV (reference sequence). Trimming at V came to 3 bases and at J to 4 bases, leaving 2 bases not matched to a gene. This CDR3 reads CASSFGQGVTGELFF. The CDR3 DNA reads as TGTGCCAGCAGCTTCGGACAGGGGGTCACCGGGGAGCTGTTTTTT.

CDR3 coding DNA: TGCGCCAGCAGCAGACGGGAGGCCTCCTACAATGAGCAGTTCTTC. Translating gives CASSRREASYNEQFF. The chain couples TRBV5-1 to TRBJ2-1, with 7 nucleotides matching TRBD2. J was trimmed by 0 bases and V by 4 bases; bases with no gene match: 4. Germline V gene data show CDR1 as SGHRS and CDR2 as YFSETQ. The CDR3 sequence is 15 residues long.

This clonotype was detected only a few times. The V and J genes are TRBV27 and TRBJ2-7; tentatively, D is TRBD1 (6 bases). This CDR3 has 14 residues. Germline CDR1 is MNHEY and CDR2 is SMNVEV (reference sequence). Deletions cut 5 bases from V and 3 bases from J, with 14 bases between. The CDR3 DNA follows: TGTGCCAGCAGTCCCACAGGGTACATCTACGAGCAGTACTTC. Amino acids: CASSPTGYIYEQYF.

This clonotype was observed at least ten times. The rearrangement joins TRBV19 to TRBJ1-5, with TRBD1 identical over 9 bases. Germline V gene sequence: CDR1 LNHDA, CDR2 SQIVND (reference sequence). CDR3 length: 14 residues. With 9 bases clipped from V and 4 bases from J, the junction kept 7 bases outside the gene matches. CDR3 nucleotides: TGTGCCAGCAGCACCGGGACAGGGAATCAGCCCCAGCATTTT. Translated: CASSTGTGNQPQHF.

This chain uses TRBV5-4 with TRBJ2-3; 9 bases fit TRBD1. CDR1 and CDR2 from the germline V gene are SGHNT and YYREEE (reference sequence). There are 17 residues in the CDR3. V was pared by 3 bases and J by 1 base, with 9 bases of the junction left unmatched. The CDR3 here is CASSSRARTGGTDTQYF. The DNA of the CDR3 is TGTGCCAGCAGCTCCCGAGCCAGGACAGGGGGCACAGATACGCAGTATTTT.